This T cell receptor beta chain was profiled in a study of CD8 T cell repertoires and HIV-1 epitope variants. V lost 0 bases, J lost 1 base, and 3 bases lay in between. The CDR3 is made up of 14 amino acids. CDR1 is MGHRA and CDR2 is YSYEKL in the germline V gene. Clones were sequenced by immunoSEQ multiplex PCR, and TCRdb holds only the in-frame ones, with some missing. Among around 4,900 clones listed, about 67% were seen once. Overall study results and limits: This assay reports beta chains of antigen-expanded cells, not T cell function.

This clone is termed medium-sized. Its antigen is not known. This chain uses TRBV4-1 with TRBJ2-2, with no clear D. The TCR was taken from a male donor with HIV. The specimen was cultured CD8+ T cells derived from PBMCs. CDR3 sequence (DNA): TGCGCCAGCAGCCAAGATGGGAACACCGGGGAGCTGTTTTTT. It translates to CASSQDGNTGELFF.